This entry lists 6 T cell receptor beta chains sequenced from one sample in a study of vaccination and CD4 T cells after COVID-19. As to treatment: roughly 10-day PBMC culture with coronavirus spike peptide pools or control peptides (ViraFEST assay). The Oncomine TCR Beta short-read assay sequenced DNA from cultured CD4+ T cells. TCRdb reprocessed the PCR reads with MiXCR, giving one entry per CDR3 protein. The data hold 17,000 or so distinct CDR3 sequences, with roughly 30% observed a single time. Their cognate antigens are unknown. What was sequenced was cultured CD4+ T cells from blood. All receptors come from a human donor with COVID-19.

This clonotype has more than one count but fewer than ten. The rearrangement uses TRBV12-3 or TRBV12-4 and TRBJ1-5, with D uncertain. V was shortened by 5 bases and J by 11 bases, with 19 bases between the two germline ends. This CDR3 has 14 residues. The CDR3 nucleotides are TGTGCCAGCAGTGGTACAACGGGGAGAACGGCCCAGCATTTT. Amino acid sequence: CASSGTTGRTAQHF.

V usage is TRBV12-3 or TRBV12-4 and J usage is TRBJ1-2; D is uncertain. This CDR3 comprises 14 residues. Trimming removed 3 bases from V and 0 bases from J, with 8 bases in between. The CDR3 spells CASSLAATNYGYTF. Here the CDR3 DNA reads TGTGCCAGCAGTTTGGCAGCAACTAACTATGGCTACACCTTC.

J is TRBJ1-1 and V is TRBV19, with 11 nucleotides matching TRBD1. Germline CDR1 reads LNHDA; CDR2 reads SQIVND (reference sequence). The CDR3 consists of 17 residues. The V segment lost 6 bases and the J segment 0 bases; nucleotides outside the gene matches: 9. CDR3 sequence (DNA): TGTGCCAGTAGACCAACCGGGACAGGGGGTATGAACACTGAAGCTTTCTTT. It translates to CASRPTGTGGMNTEAFF.

The V and J genes are TRBV7-2 and TRBJ1-6; D is perhaps TRBD1 (5 bases). The CDR3 runs 14 residues. The ends were cut back, 4 bases at V and 7 bases at J, with 11 bases in the middle. From germline, CDR1 is SGHTA and CDR2 FQGNSA. The CDR3 DNA sequence: TGTGCCAGCAGCTGGGCGGGGGACAATTCACCCCTCCACTTT. Amino acids: CASSWAGDNSPLHF.

This rearrangement joins TRBV7-9 to TRBJ1-4; D uncertain. This CDR3 has 11 amino acids. The V end was cut by 8 bases, the J end by 8 bases, with 9 bases between. Looked up from germline, CDR1 is SEHNR and CDR2 is FQNEAQ (reference sequence). CDR3 sequence (DNA): TGTGCCAGCGACCTTAGGGAAAAACTGTTTTTT. This encodes CASDLREKLFF.

The rearrangement links TRBV12-3 or TRBV12-4 to TRBJ1-1; TRBD1 matches 11 bases. V lost 5 bases and J lost 1; bases outside the gene matches: 6. The CDR3 is 16 residues long. The CDR3 DNA reads TGTGCCAGCAGTCCCGGACAGGGGGCGTGGAACACTGAAGCTTTCTTT. Protein sequence: CASSPGQGAWNTEAFF.